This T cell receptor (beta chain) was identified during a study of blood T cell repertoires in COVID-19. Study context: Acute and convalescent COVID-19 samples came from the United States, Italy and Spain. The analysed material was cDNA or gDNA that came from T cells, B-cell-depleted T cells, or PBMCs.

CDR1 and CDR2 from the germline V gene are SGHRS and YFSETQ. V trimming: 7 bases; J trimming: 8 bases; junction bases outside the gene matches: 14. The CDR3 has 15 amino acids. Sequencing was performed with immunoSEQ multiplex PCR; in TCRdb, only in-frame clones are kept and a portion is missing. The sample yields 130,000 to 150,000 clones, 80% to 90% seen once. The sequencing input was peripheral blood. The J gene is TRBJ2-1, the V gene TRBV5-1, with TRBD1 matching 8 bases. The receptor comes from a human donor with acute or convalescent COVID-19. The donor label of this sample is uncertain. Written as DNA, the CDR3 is TGCGCCAGCTCCCCAACATCGGACAGGGCCCATGAGCAGTTCTTC. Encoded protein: CASSPTSDRAHEQFF. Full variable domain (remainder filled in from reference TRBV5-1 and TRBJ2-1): KAGVTQTPRYLIKTRGQQVTLSCSPISGHRSVSWYQQTPGQGLQFLFEYFSETQRNKGNFPGRFSGRQFSNSRSEMNVSTLELGDSALYLCASSPTSDRAHEQFFGPGTRLTVL.